This T cell receptor (beta chain) was profiled in a study of blood T cells in healthy people across ages. A second PCR, run for about 7 to 11 cycles, used a sample-barcoded 5' primer plus a J-beta primer mix. TCRdb fed the 5' RACE reads into MiXCR, producing one record per CDR3 protein. The data contain roughly 800,000 distinct CDR3 sequences, 25% of them singletons. The CDR3 length is 16 residues. Germline CDR1 SGHAT, CDR2 FQNNGV. V was pared by 1 base and J by 4 bases, with 14 bases between. Points from the study as a whole: Older age coincided with a roughly linear decline in TCR beta diversity per million T cells.

Worth noting for this clonotype: Antigen: not known.

This same sample was also part of a study on T cells of mothers and their children.

The sequenced sample was blood. The chain recombines TRBV11-2 with TRBJ2-1, with a tentative D call TRBD1 (7 bases). The receptor's source is a boy between 10 and 17 years old in good health. The CDR3 loop is CASSLVFRGEYNEQFF. In DNA, the CDR3 is TGTGCCAGCAGCTTAGTGTTCAGGGGGGAATACAATGAGCAGTTCTTC.